The T cell receptor (beta chain) described here comes from a study of shared clonotypes between healthy human individuals (TCRdb year 2020). About the full investigation: The cohort comprised two women and a few men aged 18 to 49 years. Blood TCR repertoires of roughly five healthy adults were deeply sequenced to estimate repertoire size and the extent of clonotype sharing between individuals. Different laboratories and diverse techniques were used to prepare libraries and sequence TCR repertoires, to increase sequencing depth and limit assay-specific biases. Per donor, three plates each were used for CD4 naive and CD4 memory, two for CD8 naive, and one for CD8 memory. Leukapheresis yielded between about 0.9 and 9.5 billion PBMCs per donor.

TCR CDR3 regions were amplified from genomic DNA by multiplex PCR using the deep immunoSEQ assay. Extracted genomic DNA from each cell subset was distributed evenly across all wells of several immunoSEQ 96-well plates, and each plate was treated as a replicate. For sorted subsets, about 200 ng genomic DNA, equal to tens of thousands of T cell genomes, was loaded into each replicate PCR. Purified libraries were quantified with a Qubit 3.0 fluorometer, sized on a Bioanalyzer 2100, and re-quantified with the KAPA Library Quantification kit. Every immunoSEQ 96-well plate was sequenced on a separate single-read 150-cycle Illumina NextSeq 550 flow cell. As for the authors' bioinformatics: Because the immunoSEQ output held only junctional sequences and lacked quality scores, the filtering could not match the filtering applied to full-length reads. To assign V/J genes and CDR3, sequences were annotated against IMGT germline references using PyIR, a Python wrapper for IgBLAST v1.9. Reads were removed for weak V/J assignments (E-value above 1e-6), missing CDR3, stop codons, out-of-frame junctions, or ambiguous translated residues. V3J clonotypes were defined as sequences sharing an identical inferred V gene, J gene, and CDR3 amino acid sequence. Percentage overlap between repertoires was computed as shared unique clonotypes divided by the size of the smaller repertoire. RTK rarefaction, the Chao1 estimator, and Recon v2.1 estimates of unobserved clonotypes were used to assess repertoire richness. Generation probabilities were computed with OLGA for all TCRbeta clonotypes obtained by the gDNA method from several donors. TCRdb stores this immuneACCESS table with in-frame sequences only. Part of the clones is absent; in the studies checked, under half of the shortfall reflects unresolved V genes, and no reason is known for the rest. V and J calls and clone size are given by that table; D and trimming were obtained from the DNA. This sample gives 950,000 to 1,300,000 clones in total; around 75% of them show up just once. The top ten hold around 1.5% of the sample.

What the work shows at the level of the full study, not this receptor alone: Sharing across several donors was observed for roughly 5% of naive CD4, 3% to 3.5% of naive CD8, around 2.5% of memory CD4, and roughly 0.4% of memory CD8 clonotypes. Pairwise subsampling indicated that sequencing depth was expected to affect the degree of clonotype sharing among donors. Higher generation probabilities were observed for clonotypes shared by all four sorted-subset donors than for non-shared clonotypes. Rarefaction of sorted-subset datasets indicated incomplete sequencing despite the large sequencing depth. Because the study included only a small number of donors, the genetic and exposure-history diversity represented was limited. Naive subsets generally had larger estimated clonotype richness than memory subsets. Sampling was limited to blood, and TCR repertoires in tissue likely differ from TCR repertoires in blood.

Donors were healthy HIV-negative adults with no recently reported acute infections or vaccinations. Every donor was a Caucasian adult living in Nashville, Tennessee, USA. Magnetic negative selection was used to enrich CD4+ T cells, after which naive cells were positively selected on CD45RA and the negative fraction became the memory subset. Blood was obtained by leukapheresis, after which PBMCs were separated by Ficoll-Histopaque density gradient centrifugation and cryopreserved in liquid nitrogen vapor phase. Analytical flow cytometry was used to check the purity and quantity of each magnetically sorted T cell population. Genomic DNA was isolated from each sorted fraction and quantified by UV absorbance on a Nanodrop 2000c. The V and J ends are trimmed by 4 bases and 2 bases, leaving 12 bases between them. CDR1 and CDR2 were assigned from the germline V gene (reference sequence) as SGHNT and YYREEE. The cysteine opens and the phenylalanine closes a CDR3 of 14 amino acids. Only CDR3 DNA is held: 42 bases, read in frame from base 1.

The table lists this clone with a few counts. Its antigen specificity is not known. No base qualities exist here, and no much larger clone lies one base off it. Sequencing was carried out using memory CD4+ T cells sorted from blood. The cell subset or site label here, explained by the study, means: CD45RA-negative fraction. This receptor was taken from a man younger than 35 in good health. Recombination joined TRBV5-4 with TRBJ1-1; a weak D assignment points to TRBD1 (6 bases agree). The encoded CDR3 is CASSTRTANTEAFF. Read as DNA, the sequence is TGTGCCAGCAGCACTCGGACAGCAAACACTGAAGCTTTCTTT.